The 4 T cell receptor beta chains in this list originate from one sample, sequenced in a study of cytomegalovirus exposure and HLA in healthy donors (dated by TCRdb to 2015 to 2018). Library preparation employed the immunoSEQ multiplex PCR assay. TCRdb's version of the immuneACCESS table is confined to in-frame rearrangements and falls short of the full clone set. An unresolved V gene accounts for under half of the shortfall where checked; the remainder is of unknown origin. The sample data list roughly 56,000 clones, and about 91% of these were observed just once. The top ten clonotypes cover about 16% of the sample. The sequencing input was PBMCs. The source of these receptors is a woman aged 18-30 years in good health and CMV-seronegative.

The rearrangement joins TRBV2 to TRBJ2-7, with 7 bases identical to TRBD2. The CDR3 loop spans 13 amino acids. J lost 6 bases, V lost 5 bases, and 7 bases had no gene match. The germline gives CDR1 SNHLY, CDR2 FYNNEI. DNA for the CDR3: TGTGCCAGCAGTCCTCTGTGGGGGGGCGAGCAGTACTTC. It codes for CASSPLWGGEQYF. Variable domain in full (rest from reference TRBV2 and TRBJ2-7): EPEVTQTPSHQVTQMGQEVILRCVPISNHLYFYWYRQILGQKVEFLVSFYNNEISEKSEIFDDQFSVERPDGSNFTLKIRSTKLEDSAMYFCASSPLWGGEQYFGPGTRLTVT.

The chain links TRBV6-6 to TRBJ2-2, with D possibly matching TRBD2 (5 bases). V lost 7 bases, J lost 3 bases, and 15 bases lay in between. Looked up from germline, CDR1 is MNHNY and CDR2 is SVGAGI (reference sequence). CDR3 length: 15 amino acids. CDR3 loop: CASTRHGIDTGELFF. CDR3 coding DNA: TGTGCCAGCACCAGGCACGGGATTGACACCGGGGAGCTGTTTTTT.

This sequence joins TRBV30 and TRBJ1-1, with TRBD1 matching 9 bases. The V gene end was trimmed by 4 bases and the J gene end by 1 base; junction bases not matched to a gene: 7. CDR3 length: 15 residues. Per the germline V gene, CDR1 is GTSNPN and CDR2 is SVGIG (reference sequence). The CDR3 nucleotides are TGTGCCTGGACCCCACCGGGACAGGGGAACACTGAAGCTTTCTTT. As protein: CAWTPPGQGNTEAFF.

The V gene is TRBV7-6, the J gene TRBJ2-1; 13 bases align to TRBD2. V gave up 3 bases and J gave up 5 bases; unmatched junction bases: 4. CDR3 length equals 16 residues. The germline V gene has CDR1 SGHVS and CDR2 FNYEAQ. The DNA for the CDR3 is TGTGCCAGCAGCTTGACTAGCGGGGGGTTCGACAATGAGCAGTTCTTC. Its protein is CASSLTSGGFDNEQFF.